This T cell receptor (beta chain) was recorded in a study of cytomegalovirus exposure and HLA in healthy donors. For the study at large: Earlier sequencing of 150 million to 200 million T cells yielded approximately 120 million unique TCR beta sequences. Study-level results: Most TCR sequences showed up rarely, but some public TCRs showed up in many donors.

PCR employed 60 Vbeta and 13 Jbeta primers. TCRdb's table, derived via immunoSEQ multiplex PCR, lists solely in-frame clones and lacks some. The repertoire has around 150,000 clones, around 79% of them found once; the top ten carry roughly 2%. The germline gives CDR1 KGHSH, CDR2 LQKENI. V lost 2 bases and J lost 4, with 9 bases in between. The CDR3 has 13 residues. As regards this clone: The antigen remains unidentified.

The chain couples TRBV18 to TRBJ2-7, with unresolved D. This receptor was taken from a man between 40 and 49 years old in good health and CMV-seronegative. Sequencing was performed on PBMCs. The chain's CDR3 is CASSPGAGYEQYF. In DNA, the CDR3 is TGTGCCAGCTCACCAGGTGCCGGTTACGAGCAGTACTTC.